The 26 T cell receptor beta chains listed next were all sequenced from one sample in a study of blood T cell repertoires in COVID-19. This table comes from immunoSEQ multiplex PCR, and its TCRdb copy is limited to in-frame clones, with some not included. The sample consists of 250,000 to 400,000 clones, roughly 84% of them appearing once. Sequencing input: peripheral blood. The receptors were gathered from a man between 50 and 59 years old with active or convalescent COVID-19.

The chain is built from TRBV7-8 and TRBJ2-3; possible D gene TRBD2, 6 bases. The CDR3 runs 15 residues. V was cut by 2 bases and J by 4 bases, with 13 bases left in between. Germline V gene sequence: CDR1 SGHVS, CDR2 FQNEAQ. CDR3 residues: CASSLTREWADTQYF. The DNA of the CDR3 is TGTGCCAGCAGCTTAACCCGGGAGTGGGCAGATACGCAGTATTTT.

The CDR3 DNA sequence: TGTGCCAGTGCCCTTGGAACGGGACTAGCGGGGGGGCCGGAGACCCAGTACTTC. Translating it yields CASALGTGLAGGPETQYF. This chain joins TRBV19 and TRBJ2-5; 16 positions agree with TRBD2. Trimming removed 8 bases from V and 5 bases from J; junction bases left unmatched: 14. CDR1 and CDR2 from the germline V gene are LNHDA and SQIVND (reference sequence). The CDR3 is 18 residues long.

V is TRBV4-2 and J is TRBJ2-6, with 11 bases identical to TRBD1. Germline V gives CDR1 LGHNA, CDR2 YNFKEQ. J lost 0 bases, V lost 6 bases, and 10 bases had no gene match. The CDR3 has 19 residues. The CDR3 loop is CASSLMVGQGVSGANVLTF. The CDR3 DNA sequence: TGTGCCAGCAGTTTAATGGTGGGACAGGGGGTCTCTGGGGCCAACGTCCTGACTTTC.

The CDR3 is CASSQLGGQWYF. CDR3 coding DNA: TGTGCCAGCAGCCAACTCGGAGGCCAGTGGTATTTT. This sequence joins TRBV2 and TRBJ2-3; tentative D call: TRBD2 (5 bases). Germline lookup yields CDR1 SNHLY and CDR2 FYNNEI. V dropped 6 bases and J dropped 14 bases, with 18 bases sitting between them. The CDR3 covers 12 residues.

The chain uses TRBV9 and TRBJ2-7, with 10 nucleotides matching TRBD2. CDR1 and CDR2 from the germline V gene are SGDLS and YYNGEE. This CDR3 region has 15 residues. J gave up 7 bases and V 4 bases, and 11 bases lay outside the gene matches. The CDR3 sequence: CASSSGLAQTGEQYF. CDR3 bases: TGTGCCAGCAGCTCGGGACTAGCGCAAACGGGGGAGCAGTACTTC.

CDR3 coding DNA: TGTGCCAGCAGCCCCAGGACAGTCACCGGGGAGCTGTTTTTT. This encodes CASSPRTVTGELFF. The rearrangement uses TRBV3-1 (or the pseudogene TRBV3-2) and TRBJ2-2, with a possible D match to TRBD1 (6 bases). V dropped 4 bases and J dropped 4 bases, with 10 bases sitting between them. Germline V CDR1 and CDR2: LGHDT, YNNKEL (reference sequence). The CDR3 is made up of 14 amino acids.

The chain couples TRBV5-1 to TRBJ2-2, with D possibly being TRBD1 (6 bases). The CDR3 has 15 residues. Germline CDR1 reads SGHRS; CDR2 reads YFSETQ. Trimming cost V 4 bases and J 0 bases, with 10 bases left between them. The CDR3 nucleotides are TGCGCCAGCAGCCGGGACACCTCGAACACCGGGGAGCTGTTTTTT. Its translation: CASSRDTSNTGELFF.

V is TRBV2 and J is TRBJ2-5, with D maybe TRBD2 (6 bases). Germline V gene sequence: CDR1 SNHLY, CDR2 FYNNEI. V was cut by 6 bases and J by 1 base, with 15 bases left in between. This CDR3 has 15 amino acids. CDR3: CASRGLHELQETQYF. CDR3 nucleotide sequence: TGTGCCAGCAGGGGACTGCATGAGCTCCAAGAGACCCAGTACTTC.

Ten or more counts support this clone. The V call is TRBV4-1, the J call TRBJ1-1; unclear D gene. V was pared by 1 base and J by 3 bases, with 15 bases between. CDR1 is MGHRA, CDR2 YSYEKL, per germline. The CDR3 runs to 16 residues. The CDR3 nucleotides are TGCGCCAGCAGCCAAGTGGCCCCCAGAATGGACACTGAAGCTTTCTTT. The encoded protein is CASSQVAPRMDTEAFF.

CDR3 nucleotides: TGTGCCAGCAGTTCCCCGACTAGCGGGGTCTCCTACGAGCAGTACTTC. This sequence encodes CASSSPTSGVSYEQYF. The chain employs TRBV28 and TRBJ2-7; TRBD2 matches 11 bases. Germline V lookup: CDR1 MDHEN, CDR2 SYDVKM. The V segment lost 4 bases and the J segment 0 bases; nucleotides outside the gene matches: 5. This CDR3 contains 16 residues.

The CDR3 sequence: CASSQARTGANSPLHF. CDR3 bases: TGCGCCAGCAGCCAAGCAAGGACAGGGGCCAATTCACCCCTCCACTTT. The chain combines TRBV4-1 with TRBJ1-6; 9 bases fit TRBD1. The CDR3 contains 16 residues. V lost 1 base to trimming and J lost 7 bases; unmatched junction nucleotides: 5. CDR1 MGHRA and CDR2 YSYEKL come from the germline V gene.

The chain links TRBV12-3 or TRBV12-4 to TRBJ1-5; 7 bases line up with TRBD1. The CDR3 consists of 13 residues. The junction had 2 bases not matched to a gene; V was cut back by 6 bases and J by 3 bases. The CDR3, as DNA: TGTGCCAGCAGCGGACAGGACAATCAGCCCCAGCATTTT. Its translation is CASSGQDNQPQHF.

CDR3 nucleotides: TGTGCCATCAGGCCGAGGGACTCTGGAAACACCATATATTTT. Its translation is CAIRPRDSGNTIYF. The chain is built from TRBV10-3 and TRBJ1-3; D uncertain. Germline assignment: CDR1 ENHRY and CDR2 SYGVKD. The length of the CDR3 is 14 residues. The germline V and J ends were trimmed by 6 bases and 0 bases, with 9 bases remaining between them.

This rearrangement joins TRBV20-1 to TRBJ2-2, with 7 bases that match TRBD2. The germline V gene has CDR1 DFQATT and CDR2 SNEGSKA (reference sequence). This CDR3 region has 14 residues. The ends lost 3 bases at V and 0 bases at J; junction bases unmatched: 1. CDR3 sequence (DNA): TGCAGTGCTAGTGGGGGGGCGAACACCGGGGAGCTGTTTTTT. Residues: CSASGGANTGELFF.

The V call is TRBV27, the J call TRBJ1-2; 8 bases align to TRBD1. There are 12 residues in the CDR3. V was pared by 5 bases and J by 8 bases, with 4 bases of the junction left unmatched. Germline V gene lookup returns CDR1 MNHEY and CDR2 SMNVEV (reference sequence). The CDR3 nucleotides read TGTGCCAGCAGTGCTACAGGGGGAGGCTACACCTTC. It translates to CASSATGGGYTF.

The CDR3 is CASLWREGMNGELFF. The DNA of the CDR3 is TGTGCCAGCCTCTGGAGGGAGGGGATGAACGGGGAGCTGTTTTTT. This chain links TRBV11-2 with TRBJ2-2, with TRBD2 identical over 7 bases. V shed 8 bases and J 7 bases; nucleotides not matched to a gene: 13. The CDR3 has 15 amino acids. From germline, CDR1 is SGHAT and CDR2 FQNNGV.

J is TRBJ1-1 and V is TRBV28, with 8 nucleotides matching TRBD1. The CDR3 extends over 13 amino acids. Germline V gives CDR1 MDHEN, CDR2 SYDVKM. V shed 8 bases, J shed 5 bases, and the junction held 7 bases outside the gene matches. The CDR3 DNA is TGTGCCAGCGGACCAGGGGGCTATACTGAAGCTTTCTTT. This codes for CASGPGGYTEAFF.

The chain carries TRBV28 and TRBJ1-1; tentative D call: TRBD1 (5 bases). In germline, CDR1 is MDHEN, CDR2 SYDVKM. This CDR3 spans 15 amino acids. V was clipped by 3 bases and J by 5 bases, with 16 bases between them. CDR3 region: CASSFAGSYLTEAFF. The CDR3 region has the DNA TGTGCCAGCAGTTTTGCAGGGTCGTATCTGACTGAAGCTTTCTTT.

The chain links TRBV24-1 to TRBJ2-1, with 12 bases identical to TRBD2. CDR3 length equals 16 residues. V shed 4 bases, J shed 1 base, and the junction held 1 base outside the gene matches. The germline V gene encodes CDR1 KGHDR and CDR2 SFDVKD. The CDR3 DNA follows: TGTGCCACCAGTGAGACTAGCGGGGGATCCTACAATGAGCAGTTCTTC. Its translation: CATSETSGGSYNEQFF.

The chain has TRBV5-1 and TRBJ2-2; 7 bases match TRBD1. The CDR3 runs to 15 residues. The germline CDR1 and CDR2 sequences are SGHRS and YFSETQ. The V and J ends lost 5 bases and 0 bases, in that order; junction bases with no gene match: 4. CDR3 sequence reads: CASRGTVANTGELFF. The CDR3 coding sequence is TGCGCCAGCAGGGGGACAGTCGCGAACACCGGGGAGCTGTTTTTT.

The V call is TRBV5-1, the J call TRBJ1-4, with D possibly matching TRBD1 (6 bases). This CDR3 comprises 15 residues. The germline gives CDR1 SGHRS, CDR2 YFSETQ. Trimming removed 2 bases from V and 5 bases from J, with 13 bases in between. As DNA, the CDR3 is TGCGCCAGCAGCTTAGGAGAACAGGGCAATGAAAAACTGTTTTTT. Its protein is CASSLGEQGNEKLFF. Full variable domain (rest looked up from reference TRBV5-1 and TRBJ1-4): KAGVTQTPRYLIKTRGQQVTLSCSPISGHRSVSWYQQTPGQGLQFLFEYFSETQRNKGNFPGRFSGRQFSNSRSEMNVSTLELGDSALYLCASSLGEQGNEKLFFGSGTQLSVL.

The rearrangement uses TRBV7-6 and TRBJ2-7, with 9 nucleotides matching TRBD2. The CDR3 is 14 amino acids. Germline V gene sequence: CDR1 SGHVS, CDR2 FNYEAQ. J gave up 6 bases and V 0 bases, and 3 bases lay outside the gene matches. CDR3 protein: CASSLAREGGEQYF. Written as DNA, the CDR3 is TGTGCCAGCAGCTTAGCGCGGGAGGGAGGCGAGCAGTACTTC.

The J gene is TRBJ2-6, the V gene TRBV5-1; 8 nucleotides agree with TRBD1. The germline V gene encodes CDR1 SGHRS and CDR2 YFSETQ. Trimming removed 4 bases from V and 0 bases from J; junction bases left unmatched: 6. CDR3 size: 17 residues. Here the CDR3 reads CASSIGQGGSGANVLTF. For the CDR3, the DNA is TGCGCCAGCAGCATAGGACAGGGCGGCTCTGGGGCCAACGTCCTGACTTTC.

The J gene is TRBJ1-2, the V gene TRBV6-5; 7 nucleotides align to TRBD1. The V gene's germline CDR1 is MNHEY and CDR2 SVGAGI. The CDR3 covers 13 residues. The V gene end was trimmed by 4 bases and the J gene end by 8 bases; junction bases not matched to a gene: 7. CDR3 protein: CASSSRDRSGYTF. The CDR3 nucleotides read TGTGCCAGCAGTTCCCGGGACAGAAGCGGCTACACCTTC.

The chain has TRBV14 and TRBJ2-1, with D perhaps matching TRBD2 (7 bases). From germline, CDR1 is SGHDN and CDR2 FVKESK. V lost 4 bases and J lost 5, with 15 bases in between. The CDR3 sequence is 15 residues long. The CDR3 sequence: CASSPWGGNHNEQFF. Here the CDR3 DNA reads TGTGCCAGCAGCCCCTGGGGGGGCAACCACAATGAGCAGTTCTTC.

The chain recombines TRBV2 with TRBJ2-3; possibly TRBD2 for D (6 bases). V was clipped by 6 bases and J by 4 bases, with 8 bases between them. This CDR3 comprises 12 residues. Germline CDR1 is SNHLY and CDR2 is FYNNEI. CDR3 region: CASRGEADTQYF. The DNA for the CDR3 is TGTGCCAGCAGAGGGGAGGCAGATACGCAGTATTTT.